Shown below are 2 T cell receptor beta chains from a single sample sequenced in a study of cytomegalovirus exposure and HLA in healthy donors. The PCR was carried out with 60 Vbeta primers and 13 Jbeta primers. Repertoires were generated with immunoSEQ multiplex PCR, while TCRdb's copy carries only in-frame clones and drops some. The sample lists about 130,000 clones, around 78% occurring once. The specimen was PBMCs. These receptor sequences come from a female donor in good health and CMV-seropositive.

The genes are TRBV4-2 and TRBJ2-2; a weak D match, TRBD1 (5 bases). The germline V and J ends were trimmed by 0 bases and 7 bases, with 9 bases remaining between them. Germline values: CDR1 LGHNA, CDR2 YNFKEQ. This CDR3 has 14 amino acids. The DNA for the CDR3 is TGTGCCAGCAGCCAAGATCTCAGGGTCGGGGAGCTGTTTTTT. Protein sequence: CASSQDLRVGELFF.

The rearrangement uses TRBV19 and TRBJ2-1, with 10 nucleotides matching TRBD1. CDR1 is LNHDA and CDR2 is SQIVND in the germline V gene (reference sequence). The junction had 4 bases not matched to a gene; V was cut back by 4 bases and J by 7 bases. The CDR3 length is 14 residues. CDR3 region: CASSRTGGLNEQFF. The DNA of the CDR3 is TGTGCCAGTAGTAGGACAGGGGGACTAAATGAGCAGTTCTTC.